These 20 T cell receptor beta chains were all obtained from the same sample, sequenced in a study of T-cell reconstitution after alpha-beta-depleted transplantation in children. This sample's TCRbeta library carried unique molecular identifier barcodes. TCRdb re-derived calls from the PCR reads in MiXCR, one entry per CDR3 protein. The sample holds approximately 650,000 distinct CDR3 sequences; over 10% are singletons and the top ten take around 0.79%. Sequenced material: PBMCs, taken before TCRalphabeta/CD19-depleted stem cell transplant. The receptors shown here come from a girl aged 2 to 9 with congenital amegakaryocytic thrombocytopenia, due to receive a stem cell transplant.

The chain combines TRBV5-4 with TRBJ2-3; maybe TRBD1 (5 bases). CDR1 is SGHNT, CDR2 YYREEE, per germline (reference sequence). The CDR3 contains 18 residues. The ends were cut back, 4 bases at V and 2 bases at J, with 23 bases in the middle. The CDR3 sequence: CASSAPVGEPPHTDTQYF. The CDR3 DNA reads as TGTGCCAGCAGCGCCCCGGTAGGGGAACCCCCCCACACAGATACGCAGTATTTT. Looking up the rest from reference TRBV5-4 and TRBJ2-3 gives the full variable domain: ETGVTQSPTHLIKTRGQQVTLRCSSQSGHNTVSWYQQALGQGPQFIFQYYREEENGRGNFPPRFSGLQFPNYSSELNVNALELDDSALYLCASSAPVGEPPHTDTQYFGPGTRLTVL.

This chain uses TRBV7-9 with TRBJ2-7, with TRBD1 matching 12 bases. V gave up 3 bases and J gave up 4 bases; unmatched junction bases: 4. The CDR3 is 15 amino acids. CDR1 is SEHNR, CDR2 FQNEAQ, per germline (reference sequence). The CDR3 region has the DNA TGTGCCAGCAGCTTTCGGGGACAGGGGGCTTACGAGCAGTACTTC. This gives the protein CASSFRGQGAYEQYF.

This chain links TRBV7-2 with TRBJ2-7, with D hard to call. The CDR3 sequence is 13 residues long. Germline loops: CDR1 SGHTA, CDR2 FQGNSA. The germline V and J ends were trimmed by 6 bases and 2 bases, with 11 bases remaining between them. CDR3 loop: CASRIGGTYEQYF. In DNA form, the CDR3 reads TGTGCCAGCAGGATAGGTGGCACCTACGAGCAGTACTTC. The whole variable domain, remainder taken from reference TRBV7-2 and TRBJ2-7, is GAGVSQSPSNKVTEKGKDVELRCDPISGHTALYWYRQSLGQGLEFLIYFQGNSAPDKSGLPSDRFSAERTGGSVSTLTIQRTQQEDSAVYLCASRIGGTYEQYFGPGTRLTVT.

This clonotype came up many times. The chain joins TRBV20-1 to TRBJ2-7; 8 positions match TRBD2. Trimming at V came to 3 bases and at J to 2 bases, leaving 6 bases not matched to a gene. The CDR3 contains 14 residues. Germline lookup yields CDR1 DFQATT and CDR2 SNEGSKA (reference sequence). The CDR3 bases are TGCAGTGCTAGTTCTAGCGGGCCTACCTACGAGCAGTACTTC. As protein: CSASSSGPTYEQYF.

The CDR3 is CASSLEQGEGIQYF. CDR3 bases: TGTGCCAGCAGCTTAGAACAGGGGGAGGGCATTCAGTACTTC. The chain carries TRBV13 and TRBJ2-4, with D possibly TRBD1 on 8 matching bases. V was cut by 1 base and J by 9 bases, with 13 bases left in between. CDR1 is PRHDT, CDR2 FYEKMQ, per germline (reference sequence). The CDR3 is 14 residues long. Complete variable domain (other parts from reference TRBV13 and TRBJ2-4): AAGVIQSPRHLIKEKRETATLKCYPIPRHDTVYWYQQGPGQDPQFLISFYEKMQSDKGSIPDRFSAQQFSDYHSELNMSSLELGDSALYFCASSLEQGEGIQYFGAGTRLSVL.

This clonotype was detected ten times or more. J is TRBJ2-3 and V is TRBV5-1, with 14 nucleotides matching TRBD2. The junction had 10 bases not matched to a gene; V was cut back by 7 bases and J by 6 bases. CDR1 and CDR2 (germline): SGHRS, YFSETQ. This CDR3 region has 16 residues. The CDR3 here is CASGEGLAGGSDTQYF. CDR3 nucleotide sequence: TGCGCCAGCGGCGAAGGACTAGCGGGAGGATCTGATACGCAGTATTTT.

The chain is built from TRBV20-1 and TRBJ2-4; a weak D match, TRBD1 (6 bases). Trimming removed 4 bases from V and 0 bases from J, with 13 bases in between. The CDR3 spans 15 residues. From germline, CDR1 is DFQATT and CDR2 SNEGSKA (reference sequence). In DNA form, the CDR3 reads TGCAGTGCTACCAGGGACACACTAGCCAAAAACATTCAGTACTTC. Protein product: CSATRDTLAKNIQYF.

This clonotype was seen ten or more times. The CDR3 DNA is TGTGCCAGCAGTTCCGGGGGAGGTGAGCAGTTCTTC. This codes for CASSSGGGEQFF. The gene calls are TRBV28 and TRBJ2-1, with D perhaps matching TRBD2 (6 bases). Trimming stripped 4 bases from V and 9 bases from J, with 10 bases between. Per germline, CDR1 MDHEN and CDR2 SYDVKM. The CDR3 contains 12 residues.

This clonotype was observed many times. The chain is built from TRBV27 and TRBJ1-2, with unresolved D. The CDR3 spans 17 residues. Germline V gives CDR1 MNHEY, CDR2 SMNVEV (reference sequence). V was trimmed by 6 bases and J by 4 bases, leaving 24 bases between them. In DNA form, the CDR3 reads TGTGCCAGCAGATCCCGGGAGCCGCTCTCCGCTGTCTATGGCTACACCTTC. Protein product: CASRSREPLSAVYGYTF.

Notes on this clonotype: This may stem from a read error, because a much larger clone lies one nucleotide away. The rearrangement links TRBV9 to TRBJ1-5, with a tentative D call TRBD1 (5 bases). The CDR3 totals 15 residues. Per germline, CDR1 SGDLS and CDR2 YYNGEE. CDR3 coding DNA: TGTGCCAGCAGCGGGACGCCGGGGCTCAATCGGCCCCAGCATTTT. Translated: CASSGTPGLNRPQHF.

The sample holds many counts of this clonotype. The rearrangement uses TRBV15 and TRBJ2-1; 9 positions match TRBD2. CDR3 length equals 17 residues. Germline V gene sequence: CDR1 LNHNV, CDR2 YYDKDF (reference sequence). V lost 0 bases to trimming and J lost 6 bases; unmatched junction nucleotides: 9. The DNA for the CDR3 is TGTGCCACCAGCAGAGATCGTAGACTAGCGGCTTCCAATGAGCAGTTCTTC. It codes for CATSRDRRLAASNEQFF.

The chain employs TRBV7-9 and TRBJ2-1; D remains ambiguous. Germline loops: CDR1 SEHNR, CDR2 FQNEAQ (reference sequence). V was trimmed by 5 bases and J by 8 bases, leaving 22 bases between them. This CDR3 region has 16 residues. CDR3 region: CASSASTGRNKDEQFF. As DNA, the CDR3 is TGTGCCAGCAGCGCCTCGACGGGCCGCAACAAGGATGAGCAGTTCTTC.

The gene calls are TRBV12-3 or TRBV12-4 and TRBJ1-2; tentatively, D is TRBD1 (5 bases). The CDR3 contains 14 residues. The V gene lost 7 bases and the J gene lost 1 base, with 13 bases spanning the gap. The CDR3 DNA is TGTGCCAGCACCCGGGACCCGATTAACTATGGCTACACCTTC. It yields the protein CASTRDPINYGYTF.

This clonotype has at least ten counts. V is TRBV5-1 and J is TRBJ2-3, with D possibly TRBD2 on 5 matching bases. The length of the CDR3 is 13 residues. Per germline, CDR1 SGHRS and CDR2 YFSETQ. The V end lost 3 bases, the J end lost 9 bases, and 14 bases lay between the germline ends. CDR3 sequence: CASSSEATDTQYF. The CDR3 region has the DNA TGCGCCAGCAGCTCGGAGGCTACTGACACGCAGTATTTT. The full variable domain, in which reference TRBV5-1 and TRBJ2-3 provide the parts outside the CDR3, is KAGVTQTPRYLIKTRGQQVTLSCSPISGHRSVSWYQQTPGQGLQFLFEYFSETQRNKGNFPGRFSGRQFSNSRSEMNVSTLELGDSALYLCASSSEATDTQYFGPGTRLTVL.

At least ten counts were recorded for this clonotype. V usage is TRBV6-6 and J usage is TRBJ2-7; D not resolved. Per germline, CDR1 MNHNY and CDR2 SVGAGI (reference sequence). The CDR3 consists of 12 residues. V was trimmed by 3 bases and J by 4 bases, leaving 7 bases between them. CDR3 nucleotide sequence: TGTGCCAGCAGTTATTGGATTTACGAGCAGTACTTC. Translated: CASSYWIYEQYF.

V is TRBV3-1 and J is TRBJ2-2; TRBD2 might be the D (5 bases). CDR1 and CDR2 (germline): LGHDT, YNNKEL (reference sequence). The CDR3 covers 15 residues. V was trimmed by 3 bases and J by 6 bases, leaving 14 bases between them. The CDR3 loop is CASSQGNGRAGELFF. In nucleotides, the CDR3 is TGTGCCAGCAGCCAGGGGAACGGGCGGGCCGGGGAGCTGTTTTTT.

This clonotype was observed a handful of times. The J gene is TRBJ1-6, the V gene TRBV15, with D hard to call. V shed 3 bases and J shed 6 bases, with 15 bases lying between them. Germline CDR1 is LNHNV and CDR2 is YYDKDF (reference sequence). The CDR3 sequence is 16 residues long. CDR3 in DNA: TGTGCCACCAGCAGCGAGACCGGGAGCGCTAATTCACCCCTCCACTTT. Protein product: CATSSETGSANSPLHF.

The chain has TRBV3-1 and TRBJ2-7; D remains unclear. V was clipped by 1 base and J by 2 bases, with 12 bases between them. The length of the CDR3 is 15 residues. Germline values: CDR1 LGHDT, CDR2 YNNKEL (reference sequence). The chain's CDR3 is CASSQGVKEAYEQYF. The CDR3 DNA sequence: TGTGCCAGCAGCCAAGGGGTTAAAGAGGCCTACGAGCAGTACTTC.

This clonotype came up many times. The rearrangement uses TRBV6-1 and TRBJ2-6; D perhaps matches TRBD2 (5 bases). The V and J ends lost 5 bases and 3 bases respectively, with 11 bases between them. CDR3 length: 15 residues. Germline V lookup: CDR1 MNHNS, CDR2 SASEGT. The CDR3 bases are TGTGCCAGCAGTAGAGGGAGAAGTGGGGCCAACGTCCTGACTTTC. The encoded protein is CASSRGRSGANVLTF.

In its sample, this clonotype was seen a few times. The rearrangement links TRBV29-1 to TRBJ2-3, with 11 bases identical to TRBD1. This CDR3 comprises 17 residues. CDR1 is SQVTM and CDR2 is ANQGSEA in the germline V gene. V was clipped by 0 bases and J by 4 bases; unmatched bases: 9. CDR3 DNA sequence: TGCAGCGTTGAAGAGGGGATGGACAGGGGGCAGGCAGATACGCAGTATTTT. The encoded protein is CSVEEGMDRGQADTQYF.